The clone carrying this TCR beta chain has more than one count but fewer than ten. This sample was included in a study of regulatory T cells in long-lasting Graves disease. Time point of the sample: newly diagnosed GD, antithyroid drugs for less than 3 months. The authors made the TCR library using RNA they extracted from PBMCs. CDR3-region Arm-PCR and iRepertoire HTBI primers produced the TCR beta libraries. One entry per CDR3 protein results from TCRdb running MiXCR on the multiplex PCR reads. The sample shows approximately 490,000 distinct CDR3 sequences, 16% of them seen only once. CDR3 size: 14 residues. From germline, CDR1 is SGHDT and CDR2 YYEEEE. V lost 4 bases and J lost 6; bases outside the gene matches: 4. These data are also associated with another study on T cells in Graves' hyperthyroidism and ophthalmopathy. That paper notes: Most thyroid clonotypes that were expanded above 0.001 also turned up in blood.

The chain is built from TRBV5-6 and TRBJ1-6; 7 bases line up with TRBD1. The clonotype was recovered from a man aged 35-49 years with Graves disease. Sequencing used peripheral blood mononuclear cells (PBMCs), obtained at new diagnosis, from a patient treated with antithyroid drugs. The CDR3 protein is CASSPDRVNSPLHF. The CDR3 DNA reads as TGTGCCAGCAGCCCTGACAGGGTTAATTCACCCCTCCACTTT.